This T cell receptor (beta chain) was retrieved from a study of cytomegalovirus exposure and HLA in healthy donors. Study-wide results and limits: What a later analysis showed was that several of the most significant clusters appeared linked to common viral pathogens. Cytomegalovirus association was listed for 164 TCR beta chains.

There are 13 residues in the CDR3. V was clipped by 0 bases and J by 5 bases, with 11 bases between them. CDR1 is SQVTM, CDR2 ANQGSEA, per germline. By its share, this clone is medium-sized. Its antigen remains unidentified. The PCR was carried out with 60 Vbeta primers and 13 Jbeta primers. The protocol was immunoSEQ multiplex PCR, while the TCRdb copy is restricted to in-frame clones and leaves out a portion. Of about 86,000 clones listed, about 70% are singletons. Although they were nominally healthy when sampled, donors likely had unrecorded immune exposures. The chain has TRBV29-1 and TRBJ2-7; TRBD2 might be the D (6 bases). Material for sequencing was PBMCs. The sequence was collected from a man aged 60-69 years in good health and CMV-seronegative. CDR3 sequence: CSVEERETDEQYF. The CDR3 DNA sequence: TGCAGCGTTGAAGAGCGGGAAACGGACGAGCAGTACTTC.